The source of this TCR beta chain is a study of breast tumors, draining lymph nodes, adjacent tissues. General study results and limits: Tumor TCR diversity was below lymph nodes but above nontumor tissue.

Deletions cut 11 bases from V and 10 bases from J, with 21 bases between. This CDR3 has 13 amino acids. Germline assignment: CDR1 LNHDA and CDR2 SQIVND (reference sequence). Comments on this clonotype: The antigen remains undetermined. This sequence may be a read error, since a much larger clone differs from it by one base.

Samples came from axillary lymph nodes draining the breast cancer. TCRdb independently ran MiXCR on the multiplex PCR reads; one entry per CDR3 protein. The sample includes about 100,000 distinct CDR3 sequences, around 21% of them seen just once. V gene TRBV19 combines with J gene TRBJ2-1; D possibly corresponds to TRBD1 (6 bases). The clonotype comes from a female donor with breast cancer. Some clones in this sample may be carry-over from other donors' samples. Sequenced input: axillary lymph node tissue. The CDR3 DNA sequence: TGTGCCGGTCGAGGGCAGGGGCGCCAAGAGCAGTTCTTC. It yields the protein CAGRGQGRQEQFF.